This is a list of T cell receptor beta chains from one sample in a study of control samples from healthy donors and cancer patients. Generated by immunoSEQ multiplex PCR, the TCRdb table keeps only in-frame clones and is missing some. This sample carries about 120,000 clones, 88% of them seen once, and the ten largest clones take about 2.1%. Sequenced sample: blood. The source of these receptors is a woman between 70 and 85 years old in good health. The CDR3 runs from the conserved cysteine through the conserved F or W. D genes are given only for firm matches. Size is stated for part of the rows, as once, few or many counts, or as a class when the clone is expanded.

d_gene	abundance	j_gene	len	v_gene	CDR3nt	CDR3aa
.	.	TRBJ1-3	17	TRBV7-6	TGTGCCAGCAGCCTCGCACCCGGACCCGCCGGGCGAAACACCATATATTTT	CASSLAPGPAGRNTIYF
.	.	TRBJ1-6	12	TRBV7-2	TGTGCCAGCAGCTTAGATGTGTCACCCCTCCACTTT	CASSLDVSPLHF
.	.	TRBJ2-7	13	TRBV3-1/TRBV3-2	TGTGCCAGCAGCCCACTGGAATCCTACGAGCAGTACTTC	CASSPLESYEQYF
TRBD2	.	TRBJ2-3	15	TRBV3-1/TRBV3-2	TGTGCCAGCAGCCTCGGTAGGTCCGGGGGGGATACGCAGTATTTT	CASSLGRSGGDTQYF
TRBD1	.	TRBJ1-1	14	TRBV11-2	TGTGCCAGCAGCTTTGAAGGACAGGGGGCTGAAGCTTTCTTT	CASSFEGQGAEAFF
.	.	TRBJ2-2	13	TRBV6-5	TGTGCCAGCAGTTATGGACAGACCGGGGAGCTGTTTTTT	CASSYGQTGELFF
.	.	TRBJ2-5	16	TRBV29-1	TGCAGCGTTGAACCTTTGGTCCGGCGAGACCAAGAGACCCAGTACTTC	CSVEPLVRRDQETQYF
.	.	TRBJ1-1	12	TRBV6-5	TGTGCCAGCAGTTCCCTGGAAGATGAAGCTTTCTTT	CASSSLEDEAFF
TRBD1	.	TRBJ1-4	17	TRBV27	TGTGCCAGCCGCCCCGGGACAGGGGGGTATCGAGGTGAAAAACTGTTTTTT	CASRPGTGGYRGEKLFF
.	.	TRBJ1-4	16	TRBV4-2	TGTGCCAGCAGCCAAGATCAGCGGGGGACAAGTGAAAAACTGTTTTTT	CASSQDQRGTSEKLFF
.	.	TRBJ1-2	16	TRBV2	TGTGCCAGCAGTGAAACATCGGGACGGGGTTACTATGGCTACACCTTC	CASSETSGRGYYGYTF
.	.	TRBJ1-2	13	TRBV2	TGTGCCAGCAGTGCGGGTGGGGACTATGGCTACACCTTC	CASSAGGDYGYTF
.	.	TRBJ2-5	11	TRBV20-1	TGCAGTGCTAGGCCCCAACCGACCCAGTACTTC	CSARPQPTQYF
.	.	TRBJ1-2	15	TRBV5-6	TGTGCCAGCAGCCATCCTGGGCGGGGGCTGGGAGGCTACACCTTC	CASSHPGRGLGGYTF
TRBD2	medium-sized	TRBJ2-7	16	TRBV19	TGTGCCAGTAGTTTCTCCGGGACTAGCGGCGCCTACGAGCAGTACTTC	CASSFSGTSGAYEQYF
.	.	TRBJ1-1	15	TRBV18	TGTGCCAGCTCACCCTCGCCAGGCCTGAACACTGAAGCTTTCTTT	CASSPSPGLNTEAFF
.	once	TRBJ2-3	14	TRBV27	TGTGCCAGCAGTTTAAGGGCCCGGACAGATACGCAGTATTTT	CASSLRARTDTQYF
.	.	TRBJ1-5	15	TRBV19	TGTGCCAGTAGTATAGAACGACAGACCAATCAGCCCCAGCATTTT	CASSIERQTNQPQHF
.	once	TRBJ2-7	11	TRBV10-3	TGTGCCATCAGCGCCATTGACGAGCAGTACTTC	CAISAIDEQYF
.	.	TRBJ2-5	13	TRBV6-5	TGTGCCAGCAGGGTCCTGTCCCAAGAGACCCAGTACTTC	CASRVLSQETQYF
TRBD1	.	TRBJ2-7	15	TRBV7-2	TGTGCCAGCAAGCCCCAGGGGGTTGGCTCCTACGAGCAGTACTTC	CASKPQGVGSYEQYF
.	once	TRBJ1-1	13	TRBV5-6	TGTGCCAGCAGCTTGTCTATGGGCACTGAAGCTTTCTTT	CASSLSMGTEAFF
TRBD1	.	TRBJ2-7	13	TRBV2	TGTGCCAGCAGGGTAGGGGGCCGGGGCGAGCAGTACTTC	CASRVGGRGEQYF
.	.	TRBJ2-1	11	TRBV12-3/TRBV12-4	TGTGCCAGCAGTCCCTTAAATGAGCAGTTCTTC	CASSPLNEQFF
.	.	TRBJ2-4	15	TRBV19	TGTGCCAGTAGTATCGGCAGGGCTGCCAAAAACATTCAGTACTTC	CASSIGRAAKNIQYF
.	.	TRBJ1-1	14	TRBV5-4	TGTGCCAGCAGCTCCTGGAACAGAAACACTGAAGCTTTCTTT	CASSSWNRNTEAFF
TRBD1	once	TRBJ2-1	15	TRBV24-1	TGTGCCACCAGTGGCCCTGGACAGGGGGCTGTGGAGCAGTTCTTC	CATSGPGQGAVEQFF
.	.	TRBJ1-2	13	TRBV12-3/TRBV12-4	TGTGCCAGCACCCCCGGGCAGGGCGGAGGCTACACCTTC	CASTPGQGGGYTF